The sequence of this TCR beta chain was determined in a study of Ad26.COV2.S vaccination and SARS-CoV-2 variants. Generated by immunoSEQ multiplex PCR, the TCRdb table keeps only in-frame clones and is missing some. This repertoire shows fewer than 400,000 clones, approximately 90% found once; its top ten account for 3.5%. The treatment denotes: about 20 received Ad26.COV2.S at low or high dose, single or two shots; 5 received placebo; per-sample allocation not given. The samples were gathered on day 63 after the first injection of vaccine or placebo. Sequencing was performed on peripheral blood, taken in a trial of Ad26.COV2.S vaccine versus placebo. The receptor's source is a person between 18 and 65 years old who received the Ad26.COV2.S COVID-19 vaccine or a placebo.

The CDR3 protein is CASSEQGRGWVTEAFF. CDR3 coding DNA: TGTGCCAGCAGCGAACAGGGTCGGGGATGGGTAACTGAAGCTTTCTTT. The chain employs TRBV7-9 and TRBJ1-1; tentative D call: TRBD1 (6 bases). The CDR3 runs to 16 residues. The V and J ends lost 5 bases and 5 bases respectively, with 21 bases between them. CDR1 and CDR2 (germline): SEHNR, FQNEAQ (reference sequence).